The 5 T cell receptor beta chains in this list originate from one sample, sequenced in a study of T cells in Graves' hyperthyroidism and ophthalmopathy. TCR beta CDR3 regions were amplified from RNA. Primed by the HTBI set, a first-round RT-PCR was run on the TCR CDR3. One entry per CDR3 protein, called by TCRdb with MiXCR from the multiplex PCR reads. The table has some 490,000 distinct CDR3 sequences, around 15% seen once. The sequenced sample was blood. Receptor source: a woman aged 30 to 39 with Graves' ophthalmopathy.

Only a few counts were recorded for this clonotype. This chain connects TRBV20-1 to TRBJ2-1, with D perhaps being TRBD1 or TRBD2 (6 bases each). The V gene's germline CDR1 is DFQATT and CDR2 SNEGSKA (reference sequence). This CDR3 spans 17 amino acids. Trimming took off 1 base at V and 0 bases at J, with 16 bases between the two ends. CDR3 in amino acids: CSARGSGGTGSYNEQFF. DNA of the CDR3: TGCAGTGCTAGAGGGTCCGGGGGCACCGGCTCCTACAATGAGCAGTTCTTC.

This clonotype turned up a few times. V and J are TRBV12-3 or TRBV12-4 and TRBJ1-4; no firm D call. Trimming stripped 6 bases from V and 4 bases from J, with 12 bases between. CDR3 size: 14 residues. Here the CDR3 DNA reads TGTGCCAGCAGCCAGACTAGCCTTAATGAAAAACTGTTTTTT. It specifies CASSQTSLNEKLFF.

The chain joins TRBV20-1 to TRBJ1-6, with 9 bases matching TRBD1. Germline trimming cut 1 base from V and 4 bases from J; bases unmatched to any gene: 8. Germline loops: CDR1 DFQATT, CDR2 SNEGSKA (reference sequence). The length of the CDR3 is 17 residues. The chain's CDR3 is CSARVGQGLGYNSPLHF. The CDR3 DNA is TGCAGTGCTAGAGTGGGACAGGGATTGGGGTATAATTCACCCCTCCACTTT.

This clonotype occurred many times. The CDR3 coding sequence is TGTGCCAGCTCACCAACAGGGTCGGGCAATCAGCCCCAGCATTTT. This codes for CASSPTGSGNQPQHF. This rearrangement joins TRBV18 to TRBJ1-5; D might be TRBD1 (6 bases). The CDR3 has 15 amino acids. CDR1 and CDR2 from the germline V gene are KGHSH and LQKENI. V was pared by 2 bases and J by 2 bases, with 10 bases between.

This clonotype showed up many times. The chain uses TRBV30 and TRBJ1-4; D remains ambiguous. Germline lookup yields CDR1 GTSNPN and CDR2 SVGIG (reference sequence). V lost 0 bases to trimming and J lost 7 bases, with 3 bases between them. This CDR3 spans 11 amino acids. CDR3 region: CAWSVREKLFF. As DNA, the CDR3 is TGTGCCTGGAGTGTACGTGAAAAACTGTTTTTT.